This TCR beta chain was recovered during a study of OX40 agonist ivuxolimab in advanced cancers. Study as a whole: A diagnosis of hepatocellular carcinoma, melanoma, renal cell or head and neck cancer was present in dose-escalation patients. Study-level points and caveats: Some patients who did not respond also had low normalized T-cell clonal expansion. The study observed clonal expansion of CD4+ and CD8+ blood T cells by week 6 at 0.1 to 3.0 mg/kg.

Remarks on this clone: Its antigen is unidentified.

The CDR3 has 14 residues. V shed 0 bases and J shed 6 bases, with 10 bases lying between them. CDR1 and CDR2 (germline): SGHRS, YFSETQ. People who had autoimmune disease history or systemic immunosuppression were excluded. The assay was immunoSEQ multiplex PCR, and TCRdb's table has in-frame clones only and misses some. The top ten hold around 1.8% of the sample, which has roughly 60,000 clones, around 93% seen once. The material was CD4+ or CD8+ T cells sorted from blood, obtained in a trial of the OX40 agonist ivuxolimab. V and J are TRBV5-1 and TRBJ2-4; perhaps TRBD1 as D (6 bases). The receptor's source is an adult with an advanced solid tumor such as melanoma, head and neck, liver or kidney cancer. The CDR3 DNA sequence: TGCGCCAGCAGCTTGGGACAGGTTAGAAACATTCAGTACTTC. It codes for CASSLGQVRNIQYF.